The 5 T cell receptor beta chains in this list originate from one sample, sequenced in a study of blood T cells in healthy people across ages. Then a second PCR, running roughly 7 to 11 cycles, was carried out with a sample-barcoded 5' primer and a J-beta primer mix. TCRdb processed the 5' RACE reads anew with MiXCR; each CDR3 protein has one entry. The repertoire holds some 800,000 distinct CDR3 sequences, with approximately 48% as singletons. Sequencing was carried out using blood. The receptors come from a man aged 55 to 70 in good health.

This clonotype was picked up a small number of times. The V call is TRBV4-1, the J call TRBJ2-1; the match to TRBD1 covers 9 bases. The CDR3 extends over 15 amino acids. Germline V gives CDR1 MGHRA, CDR2 YSYEKL. V lost 1 base and J lost 9; bases outside the gene matches: 7. CDR3 protein: CASSQVGTGFREQFF. The CDR3 DNA reads as TGCGCCAGCAGCCAAGTGGGGACAGGGTTTCGTGAGCAGTTCTTC.

V gene TRBV4-1 combines with J gene TRBJ1-5, with D possibly TRBD1 on 5 matching bases. This CDR3 is 19 amino acids long. In germline, CDR1 is MGHRA, CDR2 YSYEKL. The germline V and J ends were trimmed by 1 base and 1 base, with 20 bases remaining between them. CDR3 DNA sequence: TGCGCCAGCAGCCAAGGCCAAACTGCGGCAGGGACCAGCAATCAGCCCCAGCATTTT. Encoded protein: CASSQGQTAAGTSNQPQHF.

This CDR3 is CASSKLCLERAETQYF. As DNA, the CDR3 is TGTGCCAGCAGCAAATTGTGTCTAGAGCGGGCAGAGACCCAGTACTTC. This chain connects TRBV21-1 to TRBJ2-5; the table's TRBD2 call for D was not verified on the DNA. TRBV21-1 counts as a pseudogene. CDR3 length equals 16 residues.

As concerns this clonotype: No DNA is shown, since the ends of the CDR3 on it are uncertain; the CDR3 is the one TCRdb lists. The chain couples TRBV28 to TRBJ1-2; the DNA was not compared with TRBD1, the D call given in the table. The CDR3 is 16 amino acids in total, end residues counted. From germline, CDR1 is MDHEN and CDR2 SYDVKM. CDR3 in amino acids: CATAGTEYSTNYGCTF.

This clonotype has a handful of counts. CDR3 sequence: CASSYPRGAGASTDTQYF. The CDR3 DNA follows: TGTGCCAGCAGTTACCCACGAGGAGCGGGCGCTTCCACAGATACGCAGTATTTT. The chain has TRBV6-2 or TRBV6-3 and TRBJ2-3, with a tentative D call TRBD2 (6 bases). V was cut by 2 bases and J by 2 bases, with 20 bases left in between. CDR3 length equals 18 residues. Germline V gives CDR1 MNHEY, CDR2 SVGEGT.